This T cell receptor beta chain derives from a study of blood T cells in healthy people across ages. For the study at large: About one barcoded beta molecule was captured per two T cells (by template switching).

V was shortened by 5 bases and J by 2 bases, with 14 bases between the two germline ends. Germline-derived CDR1 and CDR2 are SGHVS and FNYEAQ. The CDR3 contains 15 residues. With a J-beta primer mix and a sample-barcoded 5' primer, a second PCR ran about 6 to 11 cycles. Through a template-switch adaptor with 12 random nucleotides, each cDNA molecule received a tag. MiXCR, applied by TCRdb to the 5' RACE reads, yields one record per CDR3 protein. Found here are fewer than 2,000,000 distinct CDR3 sequences, around 40% of them singletons; the top ten hold around 23%. Sequenced: blood. The TCR was taken from a human donor in good health. The chain recombines TRBV7-6 with TRBJ2-3; D not resolved. CDR3 residues: CASSQTPIATDTQYF. CDR3 sequence (DNA): TGTGCCAGCAGCCAGACCCCTATCGCCACAGATACGCAGTATTTT. The variable domain in full, with the rest retrieved from reference TRBV7-6 and TRBJ2-3, is GAGVSQSPRYKVTKRGQDVALRCDPISGHVSLYWYRQALGQGPEFLTYFNYEAQQDKSGLPNDRFSAERPEGSISTLTIQRTEQRDSAMYRCASSQTPIATDTQYFGPGTRLTVL.